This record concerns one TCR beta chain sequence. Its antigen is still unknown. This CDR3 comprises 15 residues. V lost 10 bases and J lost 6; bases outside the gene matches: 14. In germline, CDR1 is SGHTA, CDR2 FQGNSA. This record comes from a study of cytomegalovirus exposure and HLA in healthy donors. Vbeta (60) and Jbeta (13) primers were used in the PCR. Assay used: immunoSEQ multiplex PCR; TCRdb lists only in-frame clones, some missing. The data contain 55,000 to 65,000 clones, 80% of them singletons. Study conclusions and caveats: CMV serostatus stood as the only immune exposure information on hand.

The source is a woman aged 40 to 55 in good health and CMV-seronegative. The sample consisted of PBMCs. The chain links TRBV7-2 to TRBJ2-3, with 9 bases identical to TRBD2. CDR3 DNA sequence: TGTGCCACCAGAGGGCGTAGCGGGAGTGTCGATACGCAGTATTTT. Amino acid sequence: CATRGRSGSVDTQYF.